Described below is a single T cell receptor (beta chain) sequence and its context. Its antigen is not known. This record belongs to a study of cytomegalovirus exposure and HLA in healthy donors. Points from the study as a whole: The study flagged around 150 TCR beta chains as cytomegalovirus-associated. TCR clusters originating in the first cohort tended to co-occur in the 120 validation repertoires, according to a later analysis. Rarity characterized most TCR sequences, yet some public TCRs appeared in many donors.

The donors belonged to the roughly 130-subject validation cohort, separate from the approximately 670-subject first cohort. Clones were sequenced by immunoSEQ multiplex PCR, and TCRdb holds only the in-frame ones, with some missing. The sample comprises under 75,000 clones, 85% to 95% of which are singletons, and 5.3% rests with the top ten. This CDR3 is 15 amino acids long. V lost 2 bases, J lost 3 bases, and 14 bases lay in between. The germline V gene encodes CDR1 MNHEY and CDR2 SVGAGI. The sequence was obtained from a man aged 18 to 29 in good health and CMV-seropositive. The sequencing sample was made of PBMCs. The chain has TRBV6-5 and TRBJ2-7; maybe TRBD2 (6 bases). DNA of the CDR3: TGTGCCAGCAGTTACGCCGGGACTGCAAACTACGAGCAGTACTTC. Translation: CASSYAGTANYEQYF.